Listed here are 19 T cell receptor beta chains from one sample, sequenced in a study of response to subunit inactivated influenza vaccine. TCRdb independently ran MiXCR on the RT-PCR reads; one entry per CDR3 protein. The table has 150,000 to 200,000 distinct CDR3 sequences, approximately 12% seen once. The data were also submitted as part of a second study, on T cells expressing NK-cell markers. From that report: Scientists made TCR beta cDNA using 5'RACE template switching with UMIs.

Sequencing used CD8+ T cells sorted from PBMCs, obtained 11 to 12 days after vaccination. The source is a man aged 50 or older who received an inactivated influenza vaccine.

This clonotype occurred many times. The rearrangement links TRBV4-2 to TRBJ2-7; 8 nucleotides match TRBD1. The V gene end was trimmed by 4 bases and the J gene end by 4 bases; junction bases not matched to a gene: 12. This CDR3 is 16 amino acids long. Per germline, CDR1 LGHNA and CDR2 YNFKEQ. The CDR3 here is CASSPGQGLTPYEQYF. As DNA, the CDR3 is TGTGCCAGCAGCCCCGGACAGGGCCTTACTCCATACGAGCAGTACTTC.

In DNA form, the CDR3 reads TGCAGTGCTACCGGGGGAGCCTACGAGCAGTACTTC. It specifies CSATGGAYEQYF. V is TRBV20-1 and J is TRBJ2-7, with D perhaps matching TRBD2 (6 bases). V was cut by 4 bases and J by 2 bases, with 9 bases left in between. Looked up from germline, CDR1 is DFQATT and CDR2 is SNEGSKA (reference sequence). The CDR3 extends over 12 amino acids.

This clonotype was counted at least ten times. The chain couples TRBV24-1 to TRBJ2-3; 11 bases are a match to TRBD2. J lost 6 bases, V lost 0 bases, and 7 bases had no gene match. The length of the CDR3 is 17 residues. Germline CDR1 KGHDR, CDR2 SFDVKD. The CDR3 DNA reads TGTGCCACCAGTGATTTGACTAGCGGGGGAGTAGGCGATACGCAGTATTTT. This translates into CATSDLTSGGVGDTQYF.

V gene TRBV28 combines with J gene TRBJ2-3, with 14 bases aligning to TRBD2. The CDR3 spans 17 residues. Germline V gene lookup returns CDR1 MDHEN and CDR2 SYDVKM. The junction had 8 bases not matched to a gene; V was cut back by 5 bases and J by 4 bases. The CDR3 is CASSPLGLAGVPDTQYF. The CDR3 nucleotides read TGTGCCAGCAGTCCCCTGGGACTAGCGGGAGTACCAGATACGCAGTATTTT.

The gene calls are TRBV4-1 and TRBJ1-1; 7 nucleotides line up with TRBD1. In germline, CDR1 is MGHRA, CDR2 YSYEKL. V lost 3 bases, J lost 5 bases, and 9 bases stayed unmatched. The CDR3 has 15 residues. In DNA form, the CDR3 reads TGCGCCAGCAGCCACGCGACAGGGTGGGAGACTGAAGCTTTCTTT. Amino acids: CASSHATGWETEAFF.

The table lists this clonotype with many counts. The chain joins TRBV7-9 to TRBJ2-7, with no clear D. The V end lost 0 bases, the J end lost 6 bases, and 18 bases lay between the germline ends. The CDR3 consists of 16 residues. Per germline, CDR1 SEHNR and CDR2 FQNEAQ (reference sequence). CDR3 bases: TGTGCCAGCAGCTTAGCGCTGGAGTATCCCCCTCGCGAGCAGTACTTC. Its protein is CASSLALEYPPREQYF.

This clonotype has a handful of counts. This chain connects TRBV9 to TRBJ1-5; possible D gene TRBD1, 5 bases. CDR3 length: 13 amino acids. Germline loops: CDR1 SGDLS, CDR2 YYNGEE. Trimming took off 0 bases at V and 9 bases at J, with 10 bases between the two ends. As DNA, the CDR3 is TGTGCCAGCAGCGTAGAATCGGGGCCGCCCCAGCATTTT. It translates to CASSVESGPPQHF.

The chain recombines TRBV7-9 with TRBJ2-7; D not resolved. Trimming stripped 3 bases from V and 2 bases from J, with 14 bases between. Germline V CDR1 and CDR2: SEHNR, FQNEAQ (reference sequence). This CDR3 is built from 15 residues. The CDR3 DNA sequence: TGTGCCAGCAGCTTGTCCGAACTCGACGCCTACGAGCAGTACTTC. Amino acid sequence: CASSLSELDAYEQYF.

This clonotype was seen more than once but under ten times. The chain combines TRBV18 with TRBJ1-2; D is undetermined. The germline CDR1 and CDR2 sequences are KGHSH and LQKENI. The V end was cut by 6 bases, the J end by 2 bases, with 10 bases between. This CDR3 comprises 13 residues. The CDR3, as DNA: TGTGCCAGCTCTTCGACACACAACTATGGCTACACCTTC. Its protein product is CASSSTHNYGYTF.

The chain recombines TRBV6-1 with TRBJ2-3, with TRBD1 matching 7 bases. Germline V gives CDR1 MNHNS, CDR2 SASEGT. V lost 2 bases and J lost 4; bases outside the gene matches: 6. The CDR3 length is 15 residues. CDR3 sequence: CASSEQTGSADTQYF. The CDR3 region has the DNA TGTGCCAGCAGTGAACAGACAGGGAGTGCAGATACGCAGTATTTT.

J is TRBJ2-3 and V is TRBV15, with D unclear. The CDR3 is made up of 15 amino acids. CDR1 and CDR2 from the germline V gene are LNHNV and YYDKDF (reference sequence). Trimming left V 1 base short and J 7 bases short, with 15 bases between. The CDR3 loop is CATSRGTDPVNTQYF. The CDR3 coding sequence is TGTGCCACCAGCAGAGGGACGGATCCTGTGAATACGCAGTATTTT.

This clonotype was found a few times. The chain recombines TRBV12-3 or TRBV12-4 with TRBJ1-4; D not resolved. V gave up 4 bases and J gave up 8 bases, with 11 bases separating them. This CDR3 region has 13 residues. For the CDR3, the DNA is TGTGCCAGCAGTTCTCCGAACGTGGAAAAACTGTTTTTT. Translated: CASSSPNVEKLFF.

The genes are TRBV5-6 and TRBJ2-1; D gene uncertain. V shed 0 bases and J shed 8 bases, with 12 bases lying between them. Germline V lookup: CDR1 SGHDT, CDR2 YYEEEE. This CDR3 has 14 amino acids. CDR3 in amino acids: CASSLGPSTDEQFF. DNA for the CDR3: TGTGCCAGCAGCTTGGGGCCTTCCACAGATGAGCAGTTCTTC.

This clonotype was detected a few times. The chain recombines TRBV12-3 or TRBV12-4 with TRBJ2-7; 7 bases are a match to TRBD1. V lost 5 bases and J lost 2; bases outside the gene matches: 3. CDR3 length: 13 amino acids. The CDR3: CASSTGQTYEQYF. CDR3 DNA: TGTGCCAGCAGTACGGGACAGACCTACGAGCAGTACTTC.

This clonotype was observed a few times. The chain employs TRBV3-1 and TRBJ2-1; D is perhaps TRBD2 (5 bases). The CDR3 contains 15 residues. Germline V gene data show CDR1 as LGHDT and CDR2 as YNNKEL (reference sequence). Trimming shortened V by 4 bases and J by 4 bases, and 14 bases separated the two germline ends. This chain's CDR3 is CASSPSGAAYNEQFF. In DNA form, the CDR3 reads TGTGCCAGCAGCCCCTCTGGAGCGGCTTACAATGAGCAGTTCTTC.

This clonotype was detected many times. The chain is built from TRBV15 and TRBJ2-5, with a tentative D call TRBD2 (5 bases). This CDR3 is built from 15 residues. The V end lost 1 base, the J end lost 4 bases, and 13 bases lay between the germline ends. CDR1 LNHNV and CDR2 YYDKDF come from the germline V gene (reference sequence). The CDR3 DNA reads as TGTGCCACCAGCAGAGGGGCGGGTTACAGAGAGACCCAGTACTTC. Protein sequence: CATSRGAGYRETQYF.

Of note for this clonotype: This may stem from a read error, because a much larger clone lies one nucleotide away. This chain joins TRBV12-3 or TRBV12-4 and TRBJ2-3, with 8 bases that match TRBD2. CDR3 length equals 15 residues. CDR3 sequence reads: CASGLLGLGFETQYF. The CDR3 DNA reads TGTGCCAGCGGTTTGTTGGGACTAGGATTTGAGACGCAGTATTTT.

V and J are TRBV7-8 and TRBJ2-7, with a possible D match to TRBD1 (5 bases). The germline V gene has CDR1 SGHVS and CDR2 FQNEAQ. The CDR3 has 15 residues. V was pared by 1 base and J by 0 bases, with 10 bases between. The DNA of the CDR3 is TGTGCCAGCAGCTTAGTTGGGGCAGTCTCCTACGAGCAGTACTTC. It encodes CASSLVGAVSYEQYF.

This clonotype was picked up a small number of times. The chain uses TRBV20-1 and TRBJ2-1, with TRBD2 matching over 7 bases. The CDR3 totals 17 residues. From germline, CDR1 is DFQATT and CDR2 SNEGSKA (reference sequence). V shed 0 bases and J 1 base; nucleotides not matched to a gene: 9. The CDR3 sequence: CSAREGGWGSSYNEQFF. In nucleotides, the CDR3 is TGCAGTGCTAGAGAGGGGGGGTGGGGGTCATCCTACAATGAGCAGTTCTTC.